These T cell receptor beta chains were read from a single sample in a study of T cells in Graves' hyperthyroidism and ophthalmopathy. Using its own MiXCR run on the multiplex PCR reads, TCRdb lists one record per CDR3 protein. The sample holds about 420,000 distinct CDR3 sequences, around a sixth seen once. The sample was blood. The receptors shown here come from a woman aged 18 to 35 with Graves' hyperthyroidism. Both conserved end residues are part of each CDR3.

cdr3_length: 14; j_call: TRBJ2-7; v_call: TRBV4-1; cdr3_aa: CASSATSGSYEQYF
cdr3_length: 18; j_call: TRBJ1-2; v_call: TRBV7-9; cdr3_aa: CASSFEDKRGRTWDGYTF
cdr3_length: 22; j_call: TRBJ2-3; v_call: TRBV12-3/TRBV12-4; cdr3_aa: CASSFLVTALAGVTLGTDTQYF
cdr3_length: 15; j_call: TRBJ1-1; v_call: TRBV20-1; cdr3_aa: CSALRAGRGNTEAFF
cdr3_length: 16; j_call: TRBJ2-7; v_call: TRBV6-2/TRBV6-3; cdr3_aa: CASSYSGREATYEQYF
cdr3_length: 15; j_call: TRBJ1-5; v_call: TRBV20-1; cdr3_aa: CSARGGRGHSQPQHF
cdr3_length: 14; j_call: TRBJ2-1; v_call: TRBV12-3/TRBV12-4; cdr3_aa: CAGRGAGRYNEQFF
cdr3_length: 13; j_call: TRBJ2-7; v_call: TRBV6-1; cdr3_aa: CASKRESAYEQYF
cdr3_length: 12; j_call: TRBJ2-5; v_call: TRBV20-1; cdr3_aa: CSAQPGSEIQYF
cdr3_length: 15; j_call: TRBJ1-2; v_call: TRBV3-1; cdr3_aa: CASSQGDRRLYGYTF
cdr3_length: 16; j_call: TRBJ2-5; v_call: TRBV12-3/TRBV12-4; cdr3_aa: CASSLIEREGHETQYF
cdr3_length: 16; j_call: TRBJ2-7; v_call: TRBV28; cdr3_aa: CASSSPWADRTREQYF
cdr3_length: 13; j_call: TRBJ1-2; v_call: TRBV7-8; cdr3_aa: CASSYKTGTGYTF
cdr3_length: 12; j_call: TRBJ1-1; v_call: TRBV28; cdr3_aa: CASSSSGVGAFF
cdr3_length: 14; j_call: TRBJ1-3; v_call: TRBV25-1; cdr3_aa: CASSAGSQRNTIYF
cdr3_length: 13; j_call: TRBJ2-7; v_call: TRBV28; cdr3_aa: CASTTGIAYEQYF
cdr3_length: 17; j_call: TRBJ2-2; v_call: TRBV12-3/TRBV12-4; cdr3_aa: CASSPPGLAGGRGELFF
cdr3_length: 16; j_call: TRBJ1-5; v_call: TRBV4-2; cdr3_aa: CASSQDFGGSGQPQHF
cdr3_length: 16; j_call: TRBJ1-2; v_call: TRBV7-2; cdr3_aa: CASSEGGGGTSYGYTF
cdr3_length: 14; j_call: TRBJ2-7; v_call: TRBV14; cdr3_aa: CASSQDLAGGAQYF